The clone carrying this T cell receptor beta chain has a count of ten or more. From germline, CDR1 is MDHEN and CDR2 SYDVKM. The CDR3 covers 12 residues. V dropped 6 bases and J dropped 5 bases, with 7 bases sitting between them. The time point is: persistent/refractory GD, antithyroid drugs over 5 years with positive TRAb. The TCR library was made from RNA that had been extracted from PBMCs in TRIzol. This entry is derived from a study of regulatory T cells in long-lasting Graves disease. The authors built TCR beta libraries using iRepertoire HTBI primers and Arm-PCR of CDR3 regions. TCRdb reprocessed the multiplex PCR reads with MiXCR, giving one entry per CDR3 protein. The sample carries about 460,000 distinct CDR3 sequences, roughly 22% recorded once.

V and J are TRBV28 and TRBJ2-2, with unresolved D. This clonotype was sampled from a female donor with Graves disease. The sequencing used peripheral blood mononuclear cells (PBMCs), collected when the disease was refractory, from a patient treated with antithyroid drugs. The CDR3 region has the DNA TGTGCCAGCAGCCCCGGAACCGGGGAGCTGTTTTTT. Encoded protein: CASSPGTGELFF.